This entry lists 6 T cell receptor beta chains sequenced from one sample in a study of blood T cells in healthy people across ages. Primers used in a second PCR of about 6 to 11 cycles were a sample-barcoded 5' primer and a J-beta primer mix. TCRdb reprocessed the 5' RACE reads with MiXCR, giving one entry per CDR3 protein. This table holds 600,000 to 1,000,000 distinct CDR3 sequences, nearly 60% found once. The material sequenced was blood. Receptors were obtained from a man under 40 in good health.

The sample holds many counts of this clonotype. The rearrangement joins TRBV7-2 to TRBJ2-3; no clear D. With 7 bases removed from V and 2 bases from J, the gap between germline ends came to 19 bases. This CDR3 contains 16 residues. Germline CDR1 and CDR2: SGHTA and FQGNSA. CDR3 loop: CASTNHPGRNTDTQYF. The CDR3 DNA reads TGTGCCAGCACCAACCACCCAGGACGTAACACAGATACGCAGTATTTT. Together with reference TRBV7-2 and TRBJ2-3, the CDR3 gives the full variable domain: GAGVSQSPSNKVTEKGKDVELRCDPISGHTALYWYRQSLGQGLEFLIYFQGNSAPDKSGLPSDRFSAERTGGSVSTLTIQRTQQEDSAVYLCASTNHPGRNTDTQYFGPGTRLTVL.

Note on this clonotype: Sequence at one end of the junction differs from germline and may be a read error. The gene calls are TRBV15 and TRBJ2-1; 9 nucleotides agree with TRBD1. The CDR3 is 16 amino acids. CDR1 and CDR2 (germline): LNHNV, YYDKDF (reference sequence). CDR3 DNA: TGTGCCATCAGCAGAGGGGGGGGACAGGGTACGAATGAGCAGTTCTTC. This translates into CAISRGGGQGTNEQFF.

The chain joins TRBV7-2 to TRBJ2-4; D may be TRBD1 (6 bases). The J call may be incorrect, as the DNA end agrees better with TRBJ2-7. The CDR3 is made up of 14 amino acids. CDR1 SGHTA and CDR2 FQGNSA come from the germline V gene. The CDR3 DNA is TGTGCCAGCAGCACCCACAGGGCTGACTACGAGCAGTACTTC. It translates to CASSTHRADYEQYF.

The CDR3 sequence is CSVGEPSRGYGYTF. As DNA, the CDR3 is TGCAGCGTCGGTGAACCATCCCGGGGCTATGGCTACACCTTC. The V call is TRBV29-1, the J call TRBJ1-2; D gene ambiguous. CDR3 length equals 14 residues. Between the trimmed V and J ends, which lost 6 bases and 4 bases, there was a span of 18 bases. CDR1 SQVTM and CDR2 ANQGSEA come from the germline V gene.

This chain connects TRBV11-2 to TRBJ2-4; D not resolved. Germline V CDR1 and CDR2: SGHAT, FQNNGV. CDR3 length equals 14 residues. V dropped 3 bases and J dropped 15 bases, with 21 bases sitting between them. The CDR3 protein is CASSFFPDAQSPYF. The CDR3 region has the DNA TGTGCCAGCAGCTTTTTCCCGGACGCCCAATCTCCGTACTTC.

This sequence joins TRBV20-1 and TRBJ1-6; D is uncertain. CDR3 length: 15 residues. Germline V gives CDR1 DFQATT, CDR2 SNEGSKA (reference sequence). Deletions cut 0 bases from V and 6 bases from J, with 12 bases between. As DNA, the CDR3 is TGCAGTGCTAGAGATGAGGGTACAAGTAATTCACCCCTCCACTTT. Amino acids: CSARDEGTSNSPLHF.